This entry lists 12 T cell receptor beta chains sequenced from one sample in a study of Ad26.COV2.S vaccination and SARS-CoV-2 variants. TCRdb keeps only in-frame clones here, not all; method: immunoSEQ multiplex PCR. The sample consists of over 400,000 clones, around 91% of them appearing once. Treatment reported: roughly 18 received Ad26.COV2.S at low or high dose, single or two shots; roughly five received placebo; per-sample allocation not given. Sampling happened 63 days after the first vaccine or placebo injection. Specimen: peripheral blood, collected in a trial of Ad26.COV2.S vaccine versus placebo. The receptors shown here come from a person aged 18-60 years who received the Ad26.COV2.S COVID-19 vaccine or a placebo.

The chain joins TRBV7-6 to TRBJ2-7, with D perhaps being TRBD1 or TRBD2 (5 bases each). This CDR3 comprises 13 residues. Trimming cost V 6 bases and J 3 bases, with 12 bases left between them. Germline lookup yields CDR1 SGHVS and CDR2 FNYEAQ. For the CDR3, the DNA is TGTGCCAGCAGTTCCGGGACCTACTACGAGCAGTACTTC. It is translated as CASSSGTYYEQYF.

The chain joins TRBV6-5 to TRBJ1-6; 7 nucleotides match TRBD1. Germline CDR1 is MNHEY and CDR2 is SVGAGI. This CDR3 contains 16 residues. V shed 1 base and J 5 bases; nucleotides not matched to a gene: 5. In DNA form, the CDR3 reads TGTGCCAGCAGTTACTTGACAGGGAGTAATAATTCACCCCTCCACTTT. Its protein product is CASSYLTGSNNSPLHF.

This chain joins TRBV28 and TRBJ2-1, with 7 bases matching TRBD2. This CDR3 contains 15 residues. The V and J ends lost 7 bases and 4 bases, in that order; junction bases with no gene match: 10. Per the germline V gene, CDR1 is MDHEN and CDR2 is SYDVKM. CDR3 nucleotides: TGTGCCAGCATCACGGGCGGGAGTCTTTACAATGAGCAGTTCTTC. Its translation is CASITGGSLYNEQFF.

The V gene is TRBV21-1, the J gene TRBJ2-3; the table's D call, TRBD1, was not checked against the DNA. TRBV21-1 is described as a pseudogene. This CDR3 has 17 amino acids. CDR3 coding DNA: TGTGCCAGCAGCACAAATCCGGGACAGGGGGTGACAGATACGCAGTATTTT. Translation: CASSTNPGQGVTDTQYF.

The rearrangement links TRBV6-5 to TRBJ1-5; D unclear. Trimming removed 8 bases at V and 0 bases at J, with 8 bases between. The CDR3 is 13 amino acids. The germline gives CDR1 MNHEY, CDR2 SVGAGI. Here the CDR3 reads CASAGYSNQPQHF. CDR3 coding DNA: TGTGCCAGCGCAGGATATAGCAATCAGCCCCAGCATTTT.

The V and J genes are TRBV6-5 and TRBJ2-7; 8 nucleotides agree with TRBD2. The ends lost 2 bases at V and 0 bases at J; junction bases unmatched: 6. In germline, CDR1 is MNHEY, CDR2 SVGAGI. The CDR3 consists of 16 residues. As DNA, the CDR3 is TGTGCCAGCAGTTACCGACTAGCGCCGAGCTCCTACGAGCAGTACTTC. Translated: CASSYRLAPSSYEQYF.

The chain combines TRBV6-2 or TRBV6-3 with TRBJ1-2; possible D gene TRBD1, 6 bases. With 6 bases removed from V and 3 bases from J, the gap between germline ends came to 14 bases. CDR3 length: 14 amino acids. Per the germline V gene, CDR1 is MNHEY and CDR2 is SVGEGT. This CDR3 is CASSPNREHYGYTF. The CDR3 DNA reads TGTGCCAGCAGCCCAAACAGGGAACACTATGGCTACACCTTC.

This chain connects TRBV30 to TRBJ1-1, with D possibly TRBD1 on 6 matching bases. Trimming stripped 2 bases from V and 7 bases from J, with 17 bases between. Per the germline V gene, CDR1 is GTSNPN and CDR2 is SVGIG (reference sequence). The CDR3 is 14 residues long. The CDR3 bases are TGTGCCTGGAGTCGCAGGGGCGCGGACGGTGAAGCTTTCTTT. This sequence encodes CAWSRRGADGEAFF. Using reference TRBV30 and TRBJ1-1 for the parts outside the CDR3, the full variable domain is SQTIHQWPATLVQPVGSPLSLECTVEGTSNPNLYWYRQAAGRGLQLLFYSVGIGQISSEVPQNLSASRPQDRQFILSSKKLLLSDSGFYLCAWSRRGADGEAFFGQGTRLTVV.

This rearrangement joins TRBV4-2 to TRBJ2-2; D is ambiguous. CDR1 LGHNA and CDR2 YNFKEQ come from the germline V gene. There are 13 residues in the CDR3. V lost 0 bases and J lost 4, with 3 bases in between. CDR3 protein: CASSQEVTGELFF. The CDR3 nucleotides are TGTGCCAGCAGCCAAGAGGTCACCGGGGAGCTGTTTTTT.

CDR3 amino acids: CASSFWRDRETQYF. The CDR3 coding sequence is TGTGCCAGCAGCTTTTGGCGGGACCGGGAGACCCAGTACTTC. The V and J genes are TRBV14 and TRBJ2-5; D might be TRBD2 (6 bases). Per germline, CDR1 SGHDN and CDR2 FVKESK. The germline V and J ends were trimmed by 5 bases and 5 bases, with 15 bases remaining between them. The length of the CDR3 is 14 residues.

The chain couples TRBV30 to TRBJ2-5; D remains ambiguous. This CDR3 is built from 14 residues. The V end lost 3 bases, the J end lost 1 base, and 12 bases lay between the germline ends. Germline V gene lookup returns CDR1 GTSNPN and CDR2 SVGIG (reference sequence). The CDR3 DNA sequence: TGTGCCTGGAGAAGTTTCGGCCTCCAAGAGACCCAGTACTTC. This gives the protein CAWRSFGLQETQYF. Drawing the rest from reference TRBV30 and TRBJ2-5, the complete variable domain is SQTIHQWPATLVQPVGSPLSLECTVEGTSNPNLYWYRQAAGRGLQLLFYSVGIGQISSEVPQNLSASRPQDRQFILSSKKLLLSDSGFYLCAWRSFGLQETQYFGPGTRLLVL.

V gene TRBV6-6 combines with J gene TRBJ1-4; 7 nucleotides agree with TRBD1. Germline CDR1 is MNHNY and CDR2 is SVGAGI (reference sequence). The CDR3 is 19 residues long. With 5 bases clipped from V and 7 bases from J, the junction kept 22 bases outside the gene matches. The CDR3 loop is CASSGSMTGMLGYSEKLFF. The CDR3 region has the DNA TGTGCCAGCAGTGGATCGATGACAGGGATGTTAGGGTATAGTGAAAAACTGTTTTTT.